This is a list of T cell receptor beta chains from one sample in a study of shared clonotypes between healthy human individuals. Here immunoSEQ multiplex PCR was the method, and the copy in TCRdb shows in-frame clones only, minus some. The table lists more than 2,000,000 clones, roughly nine tenths of them singletons. The specimen was naive CD4+ T cells sorted from blood. These receptors were obtained from a man younger than 30 in good health. Both conserved end residues are part of each CDR3. The order of the fields is D gene, clone size, J gene, V gene, CDR3 protein, CDR3 DNA. The D gene is left open where the match is weak. Part of the rows lack a size; the others show once, few, many or a class for expanded clones.

D: TRBD1
size: -
J: TRBJ2-7
V: TRBV28
CDR3: CASSLRTGNYEQYF
DNA: TGTGCCAGCAGTCTAAGGACAGGGAACTACGAGCAGTACTTC

D: -
size: -
J: TRBJ2-3
V: TRBV19
CDR3: CASSIGNRYTDTQYF
DNA: TGTGCCAGTAGTATAGGTAACAGGTACACAGATACGCAGTATTTT

D: -
size: -
J: TRBJ2-7
V: TRBV27
CDR3: CASSSRTVSYEQYF
DNA: TGTGCCAGCAGTTCTCGGACGGTCTCCTACGAGCAGTACTTC

D: -
size: -
J: TRBJ1-3
V: TRBV25-1
CDR3: CASSELGVSGNTIYF
DNA: TGTGCCAGCAGTGAATTAGGGGTCTCCGGAAACACCATATATTTT

D: TRBD2
size: once
J: TRBJ2-1
V: TRBV7-2
CDR3: CASSISTSGTPNEQFF
DNA: TGTGCCAGCAGCATTTCGACTAGCGGGACTCCCAATGAGCAGTTCTTC

D: -
size: -
J: TRBJ2-5
V: TRBV19
CDR3: CASSVRGETQYF
DNA: TGTGCCAGTAGTGTCAGGGGAGAGACCCAGTACTTC

D: -
size: -
J: TRBJ1-2
V: TRBV27
CDR3: CASRGDRPNYGYTF
DNA: TGTGCCAGCAGAGGTGACCGCCCGAACTATGGCTACACCTTC

D: -
size: -
J: TRBJ1-6
V: TRBV5-1
CDR3: CASSLVGAMNNSPLHF
DNA: TGCGCCAGCAGCCTCGTGGGGGCCATGAATAATTCACCCCTCCACTTT

D: TRBD1
size: -
J: TRBJ2-2
V: TRBV6-1
CDR3: CASSPGTGNTGELFF
DNA: TGTGCCAGCAGTCCCGGGACAGGGAACACCGGGGAGCTGTTTTTT

D: -
size: -
J: TRBJ1-4
V: TRBV2
CDR3: CASRGSGQYEKLFF
DNA: TGTGCCAGCAGGGGTTCGGGACAATACGAAAAACTGTTTTTT

D: -
size: -
J: TRBJ1-4
V: TRBV19
CDR3: CASRKGLLYRTNEKLFF
DNA: TGTGCCAGTAGGAAGGGACTCCTATACAGGACTAATGAAAAACTGTTTTTT

D: -
size: -
J: TRBJ2-7
V: TRBV5-6
CDR3: CASSVTGYEQYF
DNA: TGTGCCAGCAGCGTTACAGGGTACGAGCAGTACTTC

D: TRBD1
size: -
J: TRBJ1-2
V: TRBV29-1
CDR3: CSLKQGYGYTF
DNA: TGCAGCTTAAAACAGGGGTATGGCTACACCTTC

D: -
size: once
J: TRBJ2-3
V: TRBV7-8
CDR3: CASSLEAASTDTQYF
DNA: TGTGCCAGCAGCTTAGAGGCGGCTAGCACAGATACGCAGTATTTT

D: TRBD1
size: -
J: TRBJ1-5
V: TRBV19
CDR3: CASSRTGSNQPQHF
DNA: TGTGCCAGTAGTAGGACAGGGAGCAATCAGCCCCAGCATTTT

D: -
size: -
J: TRBJ1-1
V: TRBV19
CDR3: CASSRSGRSEAFF
DNA: TGTGCCAGTAGTCGGTCAGGGCGGTCTGAAGCTTTCTTT

D: -
size: -
J: TRBJ1-2
V: TRBV7-3
CDR3: CASSSNREVGGYTF
DNA: TGTGCCAGCAGCTCTAATCGCGAAGTGGGGGGCTACACCTTC

D: TRBD1
size: -
J: TRBJ2-1
V: TRBV28
CDR3: CASSAAGQGMDNEQFF
DNA: TGTGCCAGCAGTGCGGCGGGACAGGGGATGGACAATGAGCAGTTCTTC

D: TRBD1
size: -
J: TRBJ2-7
V: TRBV25-1
CDR3: CASSETGAGPYEQYF
DNA: TGTGCCAGCAGTGAAACAGGGGCAGGGCCCTACGAGCAGTACTTC

D: TRBD2
size: -
J: TRBJ2-4
V: TRBV19
CDR3: CASSMGSGGASKNIQYF
DNA: TGTGCCAGTAGTATGGGAAGCGGGGGGGCTTCCAAAAACATTCAGTACTTC

D: -
size: -
J: TRBJ2-2
V: TRBV28
CDR3: CASRLPGTGELFF
DNA: TGTGCCAGCAGGTTGCCGGGGACCGGGGAGCTGTTTTTT

D: -
size: -
J: TRBJ1-5
V: TRBV6-1
CDR3: CASSVQTGNQPQHF
DNA: TGTGCCAGCAGTGTACAAACAGGCAATCAGCCCCAGCATTTT

D: -
size: once
J: TRBJ1-1
V: TRBV28
CDR3: CASSFLSWRENTEAFF
DNA: TGTGCCAGCAGTTTTCTCTCTTGGAGGGAAAACACTGAAGCTTTCTTT

D: -
size: -
J: TRBJ2-7
V: TRBV20-1
CDR3: CSAVGDYEQYF
DNA: TGCAGTGCTGTGGGAGACTACGAGCAGTACTTC

D: TRBD2
size: -
J: TRBJ2-4
V: TRBV7-6
CDR3: CASSPGLAGSSANIQYF
DNA: TGTGCCAGCAGCCCCGGGCTAGCGGGGTCCTCAGCAAACATTCAGTACTTC

D: -
size: -
J: TRBJ2-2
V: TRBV5-4
CDR3: CASSLDGGTGELFF
DNA: TGTGCCAGCAGCTTGGATGGCGGGACTGGGGAGCTGTTTTTT

D: TRBD1
size: -
J: TRBJ1-1
V: TRBV6-5
CDR3: CASSYSLQGARAFF
DNA: TGTGCCAGCAGTTACTCTTTACAGGGGGCGAGGGCTTTCTTT

D: -
size: once
J: TRBJ1-2
V: TRBV5-1
CDR3: CASSLVSGDGYTF
DNA: TGCGCCAGCAGCTTGGTATCCGGGGATGGCTACACCTTC

D: -
size: few
J: TRBJ1-4
V: TRBV9
CDR3: CASSPPGHEKLFF
DNA: TGTGCCAGCAGCCCCCCGGGCCATGAAAAACTGTTTTTT

D: -
size: -
J: TRBJ1-2
V: TRBV19
CDR3: CASKVTGYIYGYTF
DNA: TGTGCCAGTAAAGTCACGGGGTACATCTATGGCTACACCTTC

D: TRBD2
size: few
J: TRBJ2-1
V: TRBV6-1
CDR3: CASSEVSGGTYNEQFF
DNA: TGTGCCAGCAGTGAAGTTAGCGGGGGAACCTACAATGAGCAGTTCTTC

D: TRBD1
size: -
J: TRBJ1-4
V: TRBV7-2
CDR3: CASSLPGQGAVGKLFF
DNA: TGTGCCAGCAGCTTACCGGGACAGGGGGCAGTAGGAAAACTGTTTTTT

D: -
size: -
J: TRBJ2-7
V: TRBV7-8
CDR3: CASSAWDFSYEQYF
DNA: TGTGCCAGCAGCGCCTGGGACTTCTCCTACGAGCAGTACTTC

D: -
size: once
J: TRBJ1-4
V: TRBV10-3
CDR3: CAISESQLSEKLFF
DNA: TGTGCCATCAGTGAATCACAGCTTAGTGAAAAACTGTTTTTT

D: -
size: -
J: TRBJ2-7
V: TRBV7-9
CDR3: CASTLLGAPYEQYF
DNA: TGTGCCAGCACCCTCCTGGGGGCGCCCTACGAGCAGTACTTC

D: -
size: -
J: TRBJ2-5
V: TRBV7-2
CDR3: CASSWDGETQYF
DNA: TGTGCCAGCAGCTGGGACGGAGAGACCCAGTACTTC

D: -
size: -
J: TRBJ2-7
V: TRBV2
CDR3: CASSDLPGAEQYF
DNA: TGTGCCAGCAGTGACCTCCCGGGGGCCGAGCAGTACTTC

D: TRBD1
size: -
J: TRBJ2-1
V: TRBV2
CDR3: CASGVDRGDLLVIYNEQFF
DNA: TGTGCCAGCGGGGTTGACAGGGGGGATCTCCTGGTTATCTACAATGAGCAGTTCTTC

D: -
size: -
J: TRBJ1-2
V: TRBV5-1
CDR3: CASTPVVGGADGYTF
DNA: TGCGCCAGCACCCCCGTAGTCGGGGGGGCGGATGGCTACACCTTC

D: -
size: -
J: TRBJ1-5
V: TRBV18
CDR3: CASSPSDSNQPQHF
DNA: TGTGCCAGCTCACCGAGTGATAGCAATCAGCCCCAGCATTTT

D: -
size: -
J: TRBJ1-2
V: TRBV4-3
CDR3: CASSQGGIRNYGYTF
DNA: TGCGCCAGCAGCCAAGGAGGGATCAGGAACTATGGCTACACCTTC

D: -
size: -
J: TRBJ2-3
V: TRBV7-2
CDR3: CASSFVSSDTDTQYF
DNA: TGTGCCAGCAGCTTCGTCTCTAGCGACACAGATACGCAGTATTTT

D: TRBD2
size: -
J: TRBJ2-3
V: TRBV2
CDR3: CATKYGTSGGTDTQYF
DNA: TGTGCCACCAAGTATGGGACTAGCGGGGGCACAGATACGCAGTATTTT

D: -
size: -
J: TRBJ1-1
V: TRBV2
CDR3: CASRGDGESTEAFF
DNA: TGTGCCAGCAGAGGGGACGGAGAGAGCACTGAAGCTTTCTTT

D: TRBD2
size: once
J: TRBJ2-1
V: TRBV7-2
CDR3: CASSPWATSGGYNEQFF
DNA: TGTGCCAGCAGCCCCTGGGCAACTAGCGGGGGGTACAATGAGCAGTTCTTC

D: TRBD2
size: -
J: TRBJ2-3
V: TRBV19
CDR3: CASSTTSGSTDTQYF
DNA: TGTGCCAGTAGTACTACTAGCGGAAGCACAGATACGCAGTATTTT

D: TRBD1
size: once
J: TRBJ2-7
V: TRBV5-1
CDR3: CASSVPGQGASEQYF
DNA: TGCGCCAGCAGCGTACCGGGACAGGGGGCTTCCGAGCAGTACTTC

D: -
size: few
J: TRBJ1-1
V: TRBV6-5
CDR3: CASSTQGYTEAFF
DNA: TGTGCCAGCAGCACCCAGGGATACACTGAAGCTTTCTTT

D: -
size: -
J: TRBJ1-2
V: TRBV5-7
CDR3: CVSSLPGKGRNYGYTF
DNA: TGTGTCAGCAGCTTGCCAGGGAAAGGGAGGAACTATGGCTACACCTTC

D: -
size: -
J: TRBJ2-2
V: TRBV5-1
CDR3: CASSPGTRGTGELFF
DNA: TGCGCCAGCAGCCCCGGGACCAGAGGCACCGGGGAGCTGTTTTTT

D: TRBD2
size: -
J: TRBJ2-1
V: TRBV7-2
CDR3: CASSPHSKTSGRSYNEQFF
DNA: TGTGCCAGCAGCCCCCACAGCAAGACTAGCGGGAGATCCTACAATGAGCAGTTCTTC

D: -
size: once
J: TRBJ2-5
V: TRBV7-9
CDR3: CASSLGPRETQYF
DNA: TGTGCCAGCAGCTTAGGGCCGCGGGAGACCCAGTACTTC

D: TRBD1
size: -
J: TRBJ2-5
V: TRBV11-2
CDR3: CASSSGGQETQYF
DNA: TGTGCCAGCAGCTCAGGGGGCCAAGAGACCCAGTACTTC

D: -
size: -
J: TRBJ1-1
V: TRBV5-1
CDR3: CASSLEQLNTEAFF
DNA: TGCGCCAGCAGCTTGGAACAGTTAAACACTGAAGCTTTCTTT

D: -
size: -
J: TRBJ1-5
V: TRBV6-6
CDR3: CASTKPGVLDQPQHF
DNA: TGTGCCAGCACCAAGCCGGGCGTGTTGGATCAGCCCCAGCATTTT

D: TRBD2
size: -
J: TRBJ2-1
V: TRBV5-1
CDR3: CASSLLTSGDNEQFF
DNA: TGCGCCAGCAGCTTGCTTACTAGCGGAGACAATGAGCAGTTCTTC